The 18 T cell receptor beta chains below were found in one sample sequenced in a study of shared clonotypes between healthy human individuals. Here immunoSEQ multiplex PCR was the method, and the copy in TCRdb shows in-frame clones only, minus some. This table has approximately 640,000 clones, roughly 91% appearing once. Sequencing was performed on memory CD8+ T cells from PBMCs. The subset here: CD45RO+ cells pooled with CCR7-negative TemRA cells. The origin of the receptors is a man aged 18 to 29 in good health. Some clones in this sample may be carry-over from other donors' samples.

This clone was recorded a few times. This chain joins TRBV28 and TRBJ1-1; D is unclear. The germline CDR1 and CDR2 sequences are MDHEN and SYDVKM. The V end was cut by 3 bases, the J end by 2 bases, with 7 bases between. This CDR3 has 13 amino acids. The CDR3 loop is CASSFSPNTEAFF. The CDR3 bases are TGTGCCAGCAGTTTTTCCCCCAACACTGAAGCTTTCTTT.

The chain links TRBV4-3 to TRBJ1-3; no clear D. Germline V gene sequence: CDR1 LGHNA, CDR2 YSLEER. The ends were cut back, 1 base at V and 4 bases at J, with 11 bases in the middle. This CDR3 is built from 15 residues. The CDR3 DNA sequence: TGCGCCAGCAGCCAAGCAACTCGGCCAGGAAACACCATATATTTT. Residues: CASSQATRPGNTIYF.

The V call is TRBV5-5, the J call TRBJ1-5; 10 bases line up with TRBD1. Germline V gene lookup returns CDR1 SGHKS and CDR2 YYEKEE (reference sequence). This CDR3 has 14 residues. The J segment lost 6 bases and the V segment lost 3 bases, leaving 3 bases of the junction unmatched. CDR3 in amino acids: CASSWTGGGQPQHF. In DNA, the CDR3 is TGTGCCAGCAGCTGGACAGGGGGAGGTCAGCCCCAGCATTTT.

The V gene is TRBV6-1, the J gene TRBJ2-7; D tentatively fits TRBD1 or TRBD2 (5 bases each). CDR1 is MNHNS, CDR2 SASEGT, per germline. This CDR3 is built from 17 residues. Deletions cut 4 bases from V and 1 base from J, with 20 bases between. The CDR3 DNA reads TGTGCCAGCAGTGTCGATATCGGGACGGCTTTGTCCTACGAGCAGTACTTC. This translates into CASSVDIGTALSYEQYF.

Here the CDR3 reads CASSLGTSGGPYF. CDR3 sequence (DNA): TGTGCCAGCAGCCTAGGGACTAGCGGGGGACCTTACTTC. The chain combines TRBV11-2 with TRBJ2-7; 14 bases line up with TRBD2. There are 13 residues in the CDR3. Germline V gives CDR1 SGHAT, CDR2 FQNNGV. V was clipped by 5 bases and J by 13 bases; unmatched bases: 7. Supplemented by reference TRBV11-2 and TRBJ2-7, the full variable domain reads EAGVAQSPRYKIIEKRQSVAFWCNPISGHATLYWYQQILGQGPKLLIQFQNNGVVDDSQLPKDRFSAERLKGVDSTLKIQPAKLEDSAVYLCASSLGTSGGPYFGPGTRLTVT.

This chain links TRBV29-1 with TRBJ2-5; 10 bases fit TRBD2. Germline CDR1 and CDR2: SQVTM and ANQGSEA. Trimming took 2 bases from V and 8 from J; bases not matched to a gene: 14. The CDR3 covers 16 residues. CDR3 loop: CSVESPSGGLGRTQYF. The CDR3 nucleotides read TGCAGCGTTGAATCCCCTAGCGGGGGCCTCGGCCGTACCCAGTACTTC.

The chain carries TRBV10-3 and TRBJ2-1, with no clear D. Between the trimmed V and J ends, which lost 4 bases and 7 bases, there was a span of 5 bases. Germline values: CDR1 ENHRY, CDR2 SYGVKD. The CDR3 contains 11 residues. The DNA of the CDR3 is TGTGCCATCAGTGTGGGGAATGAGCAGTTCTTC. It yields the protein CAISVGNEQFF.

This sequence joins TRBV9 and TRBJ2-2; a weak D match, TRBD2 (5 bases). Trimming left V 1 base short and J 3 bases short, with 7 bases between. CDR3 size: 14 residues. CDR1 is SGDLS, CDR2 YYNGEE, per germline. CDR3 protein: CASSVTRDTGELFF. The DNA of the CDR3 is TGTGCCAGCAGCGTAACTAGGGACACCGGGGAGCTGTTTTTT.

About this clone itself: This sample includes further DNA sequences coding for the same CDR3. CDR3 region: CASSYAEGNEQYF. DNA for the CDR3: TGTGCCAGCAGTTACGCAGAAGGGAACGAGCAGTACTTC. The chain links TRBV6-5 to TRBJ2-7; D unresolved. The CDR3 runs 13 residues. The V gene lost 2 bases and the J gene lost 5 bases, with 10 bases spanning the gap. Germline CDR1 and CDR2: MNHEY and SVGAGI.

The rearrangement uses TRBV6-6 and TRBJ2-7; 9 bases line up with TRBD1. Trimming at V came to 6 bases and at J to 3 bases, leaving 9 bases not matched to a gene. Germline CDR1 is MNHNY and CDR2 is SVGAGI (reference sequence). This CDR3 has 15 amino acids. The chain's CDR3 is CASRTAGTGIYEQYF. The CDR3 bases are TGTGCCAGCAGAACGGCCGGGACAGGGATCTACGAGCAGTACTTC.

Regarding this clone: Other DNA sequences from this sample encode an identical CDR3 as well. This sequence joins TRBV7-9 and TRBJ2-5, with TRBD1 matching 7 bases. V was clipped by 5 bases and J by 5 bases; unmatched bases: 8. Germline V gene sequence: CDR1 SEHNR, CDR2 FQNEAQ (reference sequence). The CDR3 length is 14 residues. CDR3 nucleotide sequence: TGTGCCAGCAGCACACGGGACAGAGGCGAGACCCAGTACTTC. Protein product: CASSTRDRGETQYF.

The chain recombines TRBV13 with TRBJ1-2, with TRBD1 as a possible D gene (5 bases). Between the trimmed V and J ends, which lost 4 bases and 0 bases, there was a span of 9 bases. Germline V gene sequence: CDR1 PRHDT, CDR2 FYEKMQ (reference sequence). The length of the CDR3 is 14 residues. The CDR3 sequence: CASSSRGANYGYTF. The CDR3 DNA sequence: TGTGCCAGCAGCTCCCGGGGGGCTAACTATGGCTACACCTTC.

V and J are TRBV6-5 and TRBJ2-7, with TRBD1 as a possible D gene (6 bases). Germline CDR1 and CDR2: MNHEY and SVGAGI. The CDR3 is 13 amino acids. V lost 6 bases and J lost 6, with 15 bases in between. CDR3: CASRQSQGTEQYF. The CDR3 coding sequence is TGTGCCAGCAGACAATCTCAGGGGACCGAGCAGTACTTC.

Concerning this clone: Other DNA sequences from this sample encode an identical CDR3 as well. The chain combines TRBV27 with TRBJ2-7; D call uncertain. V was cut by 3 bases and J by 3 bases, with 9 bases left in between. The CDR3 totals 13 residues. Germline-derived CDR1 and CDR2 are MNHEY and SMNVEV (reference sequence). DNA of the CDR3: TGTGCCAGCAGTTTGGGTCAAAACTACGAGCAGTACTTC. Its protein is CASSLGQNYEQYF.

The chain has TRBV7-9 and TRBJ2-1; TRBD2 aligns across 11 bases. The CDR3 is made up of 15 amino acids. V lost 5 bases and J lost 8; bases outside the gene matches: 8. Germline loops: CDR1 SEHNR, CDR2 FQNEAQ (reference sequence). CDR3: CASSLLAGGKDEQFF. For the CDR3, the DNA is TGTGCCAGCAGCCTCTTAGCGGGAGGGAAGGATGAGCAGTTCTTC.

In this sample, this clone turned up a few times. The chain is built from TRBV19 and TRBJ1-1; 8 bases line up with TRBD1. This CDR3 is 13 amino acids long. Germline V CDR1 and CDR2: LNHDA, SQIVND (reference sequence). Trimming removed 9 bases from V and 3 bases from J; junction bases left unmatched: 6. The CDR3 here is CASIRQGYTEAFF. For the CDR3, the DNA is TGTGCCAGCATAAGACAGGGGTACACTGAAGCTTTCTTT.

The V and J genes are TRBV19 and TRBJ2-2; D remains unclear. Germline V gene sequence: CDR1 LNHDA, CDR2 SQIVND (reference sequence). Trimming took 2 bases from V and 6 from J, leaving 10 bases between them. The CDR3 is 14 amino acids. The DNA for the CDR3 is TGTGCCAGTAGTATAAAAGGGTTCCCCGGGGAGCTGTTTTTT. Encoded protein: CASSIKGFPGELFF.

This sequence joins TRBV7-9 and TRBJ2-1; TRBD1 matches 7 bases. The CDR3 loop spans 15 amino acids. J lost 4 bases, V lost 5 bases, and 8 bases had no gene match. Germline V gene lookup returns CDR1 SEHNR and CDR2 FQNEAQ (reference sequence). CDR3: CASSAWTGNYNEQFF. CDR3 coding DNA: TGTGCCAGCAGCGCCTGGACAGGAAATTACAATGAGCAGTTCTTC.